A selection of T cell receptor beta chains follows, all from one sample in a study of OX40 agonist ivuxolimab in advanced cancers. Libraries were prepared by immunoSEQ multiplex PCR; TCRdb keeps only in-frame clonotypes and omits some of them. Found here are approximately 84,000 clones, roughly nine tenths of them singletons; the top ten hold around 0.94%. Specimen: CD4+ or CD8+ T cells sorted from blood, collected in a trial of the OX40 agonist ivuxolimab. The receptors here all came from an adult with an advanced solid tumor such as melanoma, head and neck, liver or kidney cancer. CDR3s include the opening cysteine and the closing phenylalanine or tryptophan. The D gene is left open where the match is weak. Rows give clone size only sometimes, using once, few, many, or a class for an expanded clone.

v_call: TRBV4-1
d_call: TRBD2
j_call: TRBJ2-1
clone_size: .
cdr3_aa: CASSLTTSGSYNEQFF
cdr3_nt: TGCGCCAGCAGCTTAACGACTAGCGGGAGCTACAATGAGCAGTTCTTC

v_call: TRBV7-5
d_call: .
j_call: TRBJ1-5
clone_size: .
cdr3_aa: CVRSLEGGGQGPRWPQHF
cdr3_nt: TGTGTCAGAAGCTTAGAGGGGGGTGGGCAGGGGCCAAGGTGGCCCCAGCATTTT

v_call: TRBV5-4
d_call: TRBD1
j_call: TRBJ1-6
clone_size: .
cdr3_aa: CASSLNRGYNSPLHF
cdr3_nt: TGTGCCAGCAGCTTGAACAGGGGGTATAATTCACCCCTCCACTTT

v_call: TRBV6-5
d_call: TRBD1
j_call: TRBJ1-4
clone_size: .
cdr3_aa: CASRPRPGGNEKLFF
cdr3_nt: TGTGCCAGCAGACCCCGACCAGGGGGCAATGAAAAACTGTTTTTT

v_call: TRBV7-9
d_call: TRBD2
j_call: TRBJ2-1
clone_size: .
cdr3_aa: CASSLEGLVYNEQFF
cdr3_nt: TGTGCCAGCAGCTTAGAGGGACTAGTATACAATGAGCAGTTCTTC

v_call: TRBV9
d_call: TRBD1
j_call: TRBJ2-2
clone_size: .
cdr3_aa: CASSSGQGQTGELFF
cdr3_nt: TGTGCCAGCAGCTCAGGACAGGGACAGACCGGGGAGCTGTTTTTT

v_call: TRBV19
d_call: TRBD2
j_call: TRBJ2-1
clone_size: .
cdr3_aa: CASSISLAVNEQFF
cdr3_nt: TGTGCCAGTAGTATTTCCCTAGCGGTCAATGAGCAGTTCTTC

v_call: TRBV18
d_call: TRBD1
j_call: TRBJ2-7
clone_size: few
cdr3_aa: CASSKTGTGSYEQYF
cdr3_nt: TGTGCCAGCTCAAAGACCGGGACAGGATCCTACGAGCAGTACTTC

v_call: TRBV2
d_call: TRBD1
j_call: TRBJ1-5
clone_size: .
cdr3_aa: CASRGGTGPGQPQHF
cdr3_nt: TGTGCCAGCAGGGGAGGGACAGGGCCGGGACAGCCCCAGCATTTT

v_call: TRBV6-1
d_call: TRBD2
j_call: TRBJ2-7
clone_size: .
cdr3_aa: CASRQLASSYEQYF
cdr3_nt: TGTGCCAGCAGGCAACTAGCGAGCTCCTACGAGCAGTACTTC

v_call: TRBV27
d_call: .
j_call: TRBJ1-5
clone_size: .
cdr3_aa: CASSSAGGDNQPQHF
cdr3_nt: TGTGCCAGCAGTTCGGCCGGAGGGGACAATCAGCCCCAGCATTTT

v_call: TRBV11-2
d_call: .
j_call: TRBJ1-4
clone_size: .
cdr3_aa: CASSSSLYNEKLFF
cdr3_nt: TGTGCCAGCAGCTCAAGCCTTTATAATGAAAAACTGTTTTTT

v_call: TRBV5-4
d_call: TRBD1
j_call: TRBJ1-5
clone_size: .
cdr3_aa: CASSQAQTGGGQPQHF
cdr3_nt: TGTGCCAGCAGCCAAGCCCAGACAGGGGGCGGTCAGCCCCAGCATTTT

v_call: TRBV9
d_call: .
j_call: TRBJ1-1
clone_size: .
cdr3_aa: CASSVATGTEAFF
cdr3_nt: TGTGCCAGCAGCGTAGCTACCGGGACAGAAGCTTTCTTT

v_call: TRBV7-6
d_call: .
j_call: TRBJ2-1
clone_size: .
cdr3_aa: CASSPGGYEQFF
cdr3_nt: TGTGCCAGCAGCCCTGGGGGTTATGAGCAGTTCTTC

v_call: TRBV6-5
d_call: TRBD2
j_call: TRBJ2-5
clone_size: .
cdr3_aa: CASSGGGVRETQYF
cdr3_nt: TGTGCCAGCAGTGGGGGGGGAGTGAGAGAGACCCAGTACTTC

v_call: TRBV7-6
d_call: .
j_call: TRBJ2-5
clone_size: few
cdr3_aa: CASSLWGVALQETQYF
cdr3_nt: TGTGCCAGCAGCTTATGGGGGGTAGCGCTTCAAGAGACCCAGTACTTC

v_call: TRBV6-7
d_call: .
j_call: TRBJ2-3
clone_size: .
cdr3_aa: CASSYPRPAQGTQYF
cdr3_nt: TGTGCCAGCAGTTACCCAAGGCCCGCCCAGGGTACGCAGTATTTT

v_call: TRBV7-2
d_call: .
j_call: TRBJ2-1
clone_size: .
cdr3_aa: CASSLNAAGMVNEQFF
cdr3_nt: TGTGCCAGCAGCTTAAATGCGGCAGGGATGGTCAATGAGCAGTTCTTC

v_call: TRBV10-3
d_call: .
j_call: TRBJ1-5
clone_size: .
cdr3_aa: CAISEAGDNQPQHF
cdr3_nt: TGTGCCATCAGTGAGGCAGGGGACAATCAGCCCCAGCATTTT

v_call: TRBV27
d_call: .
j_call: TRBJ1-4
clone_size: .
cdr3_aa: CASSLSRQALKLFF
cdr3_nt: TGTGCCAGCAGTTTATCTCGACAGGCGTTAAAACTGTTTTTT

v_call: TRBV25-1
d_call: .
j_call: TRBJ1-6
clone_size: .
cdr3_aa: CASSERRNSPLHF
cdr3_nt: TGTGCCAGCAGTGAACGGAGAAATTCACCCCTCCACTTT

v_call: TRBV2
d_call: .
j_call: TRBJ2-7
clone_size: .
cdr3_aa: CASKRAEASDEQYF
cdr3_nt: TGTGCCAGCAAGAGAGCGGAGGCCAGCGACGAGCAGTACTTC